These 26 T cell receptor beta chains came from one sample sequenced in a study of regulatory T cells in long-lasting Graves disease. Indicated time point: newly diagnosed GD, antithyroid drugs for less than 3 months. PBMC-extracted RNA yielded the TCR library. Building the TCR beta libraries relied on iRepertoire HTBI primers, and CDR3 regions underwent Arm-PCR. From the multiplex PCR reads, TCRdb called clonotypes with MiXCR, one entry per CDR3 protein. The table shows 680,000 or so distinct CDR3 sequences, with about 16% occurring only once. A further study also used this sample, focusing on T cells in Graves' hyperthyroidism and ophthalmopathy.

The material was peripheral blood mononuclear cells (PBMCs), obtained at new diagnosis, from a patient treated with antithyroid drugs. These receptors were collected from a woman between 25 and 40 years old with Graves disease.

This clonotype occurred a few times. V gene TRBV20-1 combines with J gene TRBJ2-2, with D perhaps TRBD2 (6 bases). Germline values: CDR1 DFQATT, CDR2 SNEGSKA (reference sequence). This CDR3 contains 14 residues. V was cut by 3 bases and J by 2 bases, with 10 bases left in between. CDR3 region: CSASGGPNTGELFF. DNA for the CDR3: TGCAGTGCTAGTGGAGGGCCAAACACCGGGGAGCTGTTTTTT.

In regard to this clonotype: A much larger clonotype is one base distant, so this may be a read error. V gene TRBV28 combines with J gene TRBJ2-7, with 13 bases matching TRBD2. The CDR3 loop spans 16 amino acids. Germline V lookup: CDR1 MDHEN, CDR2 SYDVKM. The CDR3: CAGSFLGLAGDHEQYF. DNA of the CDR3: TGTGCCGGCAGTTTCCTAGGACTAGCGGGAGACCACGAGCAGTACTTC.

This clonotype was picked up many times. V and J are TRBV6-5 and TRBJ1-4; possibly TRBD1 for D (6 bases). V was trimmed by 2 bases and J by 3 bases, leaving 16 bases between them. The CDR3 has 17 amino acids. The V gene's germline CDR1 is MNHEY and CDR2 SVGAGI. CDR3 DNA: TGTGCCAGCAGTTACACGACAGGCATGGGCGCTAATGAAAAACTGTTTTTT. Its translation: CASSYTTGMGANEKLFF.

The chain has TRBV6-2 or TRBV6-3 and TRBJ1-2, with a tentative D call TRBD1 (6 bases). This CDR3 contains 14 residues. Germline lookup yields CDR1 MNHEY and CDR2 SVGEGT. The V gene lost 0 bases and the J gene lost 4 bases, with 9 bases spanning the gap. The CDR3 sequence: CASSYSGGPYGYTF. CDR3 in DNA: TGTGCCAGCAGTTACTCCGGGGGGCCCTATGGCTACACCTTC.

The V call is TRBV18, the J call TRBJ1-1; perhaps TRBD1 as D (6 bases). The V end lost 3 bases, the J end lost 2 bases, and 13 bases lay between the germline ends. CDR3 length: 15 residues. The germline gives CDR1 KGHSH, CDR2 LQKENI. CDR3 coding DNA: TGTGCCAGCTCACCTGTACAGGGTCAAAACACTGAAGCTTTCTTT. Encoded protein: CASSPVQGQNTEAFF.

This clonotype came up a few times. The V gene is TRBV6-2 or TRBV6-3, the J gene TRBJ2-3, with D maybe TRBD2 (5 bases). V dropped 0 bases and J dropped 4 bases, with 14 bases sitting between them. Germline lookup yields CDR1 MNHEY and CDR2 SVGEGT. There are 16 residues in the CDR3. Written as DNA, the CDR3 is TGTGCCAGCAGTTACTCGCGGGCAGGCTTATCAGATACGCAGTATTTT. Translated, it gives CASSYSRAGLSDTQYF.

The CDR3, as DNA: TGCAGCGTTGAATGGGGCACAGATACGCAGTATTTT. It yields the protein CSVEWGTDTQYF. The rearrangement links TRBV29-1 to TRBJ2-3, with D unclear. CDR3 length: 12 amino acids. CDR1 and CDR2 (germline): SQVTM, ANQGSEA. V lost 2 bases and J 1 base, leaving 4 bases between the germline ends.

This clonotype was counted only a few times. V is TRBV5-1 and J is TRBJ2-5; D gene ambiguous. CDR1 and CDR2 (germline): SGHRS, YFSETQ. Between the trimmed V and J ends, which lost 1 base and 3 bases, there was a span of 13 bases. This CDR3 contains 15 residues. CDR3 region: CASSLMFRVEETQYF. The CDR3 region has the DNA TGCGCCAGCAGCTTGATGTTCCGGGTCGAAGAGACCCAGTACTTC. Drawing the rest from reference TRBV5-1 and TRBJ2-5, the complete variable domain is KAGVTQTPRYLIKTRGQQVTLSCSPISGHRSVSWYQQTPGQGLQFLFEYFSETQRNKGNFPGRFSGRQFSNSRSEMNVSTLELGDSALYLCASSLMFRVEETQYFGPGTRLLVL.

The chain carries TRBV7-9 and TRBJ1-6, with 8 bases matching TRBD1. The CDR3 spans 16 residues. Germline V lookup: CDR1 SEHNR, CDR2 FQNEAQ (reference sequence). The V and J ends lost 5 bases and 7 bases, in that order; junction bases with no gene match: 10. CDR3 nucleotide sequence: TGTGCCAGCAGCGCTCAGGGGGCGCGGGGAAATTCACCCCTCCACTTT. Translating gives CASSAQGARGNSPLHF.

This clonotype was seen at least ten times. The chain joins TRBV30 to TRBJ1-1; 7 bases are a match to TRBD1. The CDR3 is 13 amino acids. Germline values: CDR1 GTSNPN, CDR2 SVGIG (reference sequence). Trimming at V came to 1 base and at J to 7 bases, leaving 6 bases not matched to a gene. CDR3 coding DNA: TGTGCCTGGAGTGCTTTCACAGGGGTTGAAGCTTTCTTT. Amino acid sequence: CAWSAFTGVEAFF.

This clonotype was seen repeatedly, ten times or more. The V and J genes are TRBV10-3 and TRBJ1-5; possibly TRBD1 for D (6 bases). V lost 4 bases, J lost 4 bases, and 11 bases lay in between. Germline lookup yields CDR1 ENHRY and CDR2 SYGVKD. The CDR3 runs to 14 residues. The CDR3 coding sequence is TGTGCCATCAGTGGGCAGGGGCCTAATCAGCCCCAGCATTTT. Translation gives CAISGQGPNQPQHF.

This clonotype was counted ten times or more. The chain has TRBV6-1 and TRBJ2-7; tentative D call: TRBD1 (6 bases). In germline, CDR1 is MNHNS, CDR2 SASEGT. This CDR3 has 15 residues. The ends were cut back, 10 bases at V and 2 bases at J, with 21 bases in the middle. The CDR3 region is CAIPTPGTLTYEQYF. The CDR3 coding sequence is TGTGCCATCCCTACCCCCGGGACACTTACCTACGAGCAGTACTTC.

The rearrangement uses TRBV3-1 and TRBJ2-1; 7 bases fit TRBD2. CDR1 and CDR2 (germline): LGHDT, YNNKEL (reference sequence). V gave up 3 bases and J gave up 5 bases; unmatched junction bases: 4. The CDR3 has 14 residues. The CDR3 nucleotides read TGTGCCAGCAGCCAGGGCGGGAGTCACAATGAGCAGTTCTTC. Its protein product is CASSQGGSHNEQFF.

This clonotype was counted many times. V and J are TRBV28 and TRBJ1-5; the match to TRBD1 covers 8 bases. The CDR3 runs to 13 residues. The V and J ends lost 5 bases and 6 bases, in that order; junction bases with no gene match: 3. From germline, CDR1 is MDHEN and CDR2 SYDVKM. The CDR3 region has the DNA TGTGCCAGCAGTAACAGGGGGTTTCAGCCCCAGCATTTT. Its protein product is CASSNRGFQPQHF.

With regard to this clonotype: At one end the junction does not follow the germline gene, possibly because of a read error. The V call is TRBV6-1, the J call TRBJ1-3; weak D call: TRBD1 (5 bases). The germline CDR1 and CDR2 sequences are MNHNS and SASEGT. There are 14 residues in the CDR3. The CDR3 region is CVTRPGPSGNTIYF. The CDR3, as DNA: TGCGTAACCCGTCCGGGACCCTCTGGAAACACCATATATTTT.

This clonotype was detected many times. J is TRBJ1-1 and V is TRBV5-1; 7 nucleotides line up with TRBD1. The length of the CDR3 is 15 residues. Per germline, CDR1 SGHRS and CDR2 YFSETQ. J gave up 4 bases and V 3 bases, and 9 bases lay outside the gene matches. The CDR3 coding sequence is TGCGCCAGCAGCTGGAGGGGGGACAGCTCCACTGAAGCTTTCTTT. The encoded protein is CASSWRGDSSTEAFF.

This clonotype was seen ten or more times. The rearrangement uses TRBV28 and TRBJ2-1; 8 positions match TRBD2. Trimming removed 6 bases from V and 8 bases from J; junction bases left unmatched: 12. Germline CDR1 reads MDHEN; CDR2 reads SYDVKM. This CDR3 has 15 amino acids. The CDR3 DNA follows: TGTGCCAGCAGGGACGTGGGACTAGTTGTGGATGAGCAGTTCTTC. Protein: CASRDVGLVVDEQFF.

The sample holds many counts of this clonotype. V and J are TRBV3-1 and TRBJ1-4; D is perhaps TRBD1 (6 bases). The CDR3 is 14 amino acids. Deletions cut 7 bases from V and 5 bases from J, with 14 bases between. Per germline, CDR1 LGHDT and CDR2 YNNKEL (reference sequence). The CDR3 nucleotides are TGTGCCAGCACCCGGGAAGGGGGGAATGAAAAACTGTTTTTT. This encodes CASTREGGNEKLFF.

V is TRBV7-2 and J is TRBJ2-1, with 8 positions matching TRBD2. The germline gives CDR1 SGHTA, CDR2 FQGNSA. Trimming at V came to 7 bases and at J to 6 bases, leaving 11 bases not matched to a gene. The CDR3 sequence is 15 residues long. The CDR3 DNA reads TGTGCCAGCACCATATCAGCGGGAGTTTTCAATGAGCAGTTCTTC. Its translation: CASTISAGVFNEQFF.

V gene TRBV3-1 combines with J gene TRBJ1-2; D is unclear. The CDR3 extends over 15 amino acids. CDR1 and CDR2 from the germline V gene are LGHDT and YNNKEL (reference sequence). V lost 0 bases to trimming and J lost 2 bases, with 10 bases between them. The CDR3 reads CASSQEAVGNYGYTF. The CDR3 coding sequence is TGTGCCAGCAGCCAAGAGGCCGTTGGCAACTATGGCTACACCTTC.

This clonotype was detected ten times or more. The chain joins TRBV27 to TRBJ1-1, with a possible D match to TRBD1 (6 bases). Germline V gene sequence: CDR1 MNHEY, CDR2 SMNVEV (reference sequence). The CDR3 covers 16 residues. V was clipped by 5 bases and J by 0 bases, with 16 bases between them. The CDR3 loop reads CASSPYGQKMNTEAFF. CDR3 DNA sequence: TGTGCCAGCAGTCCATACGGACAGAAAATGAACACTGAAGCTTTCTTT.

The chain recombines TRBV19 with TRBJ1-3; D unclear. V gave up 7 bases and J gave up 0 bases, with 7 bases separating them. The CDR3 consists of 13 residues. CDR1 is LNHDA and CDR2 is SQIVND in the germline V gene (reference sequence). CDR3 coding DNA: TGTGCCAGTATGAGCAGCTCTGGAAACACCATATATTTT. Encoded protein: CASMSSSGNTIYF.

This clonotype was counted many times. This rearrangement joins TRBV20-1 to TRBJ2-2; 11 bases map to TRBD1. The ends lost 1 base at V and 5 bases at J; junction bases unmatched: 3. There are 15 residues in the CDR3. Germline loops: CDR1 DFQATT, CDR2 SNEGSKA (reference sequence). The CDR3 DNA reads TGCAGTGCTAGAGGGACAGGGGGCAGGACCGGGGAGCTGTTTTTT. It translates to CSARGTGGRTGELFF.

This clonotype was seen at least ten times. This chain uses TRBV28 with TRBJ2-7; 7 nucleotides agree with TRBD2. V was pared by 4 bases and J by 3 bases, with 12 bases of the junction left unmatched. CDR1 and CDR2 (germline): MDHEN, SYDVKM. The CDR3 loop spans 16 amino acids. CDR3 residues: CASSSQSSGDYYEQYF. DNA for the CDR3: TGTGCCAGCAGTTCCCAATCCAGCGGGGACTACTACGAGCAGTACTTC.

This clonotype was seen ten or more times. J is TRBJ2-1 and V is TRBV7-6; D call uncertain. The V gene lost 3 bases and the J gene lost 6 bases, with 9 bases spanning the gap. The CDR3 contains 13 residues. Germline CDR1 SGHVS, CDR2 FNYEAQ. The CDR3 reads CASSFRLPNEQFF. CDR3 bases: TGTGCCAGCAGCTTTCGATTGCCCAATGAGCAGTTCTTC.

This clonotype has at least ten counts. The CDR3 DNA follows: TGTGCCAGCACGGGCGGAGGGTACCTGAACACTGAAGCTTTCTTT. Its translation is CASTGGGYLNTEAFF. The J gene is TRBJ1-1, the V gene TRBV9, with D hard to call. The CDR3 length is 15 residues. Trimming removed 6 bases at V and 0 bases at J, with 15 bases between. The germline V gene encodes CDR1 SGDLS and CDR2 YYNGEE.